This T cell receptor beta chain is from a study of cytomegalovirus exposure and HLA in healthy donors. The primer mix had 60 Vbeta and 13 Jbeta primers. Only in-frame clones appear in the TCRdb table, and some are missing; sequencing was by immunoSEQ multiplex PCR. The sample has fewer than 120,000 clones; about three quarters are singletons. V lost 7 bases and J lost 0, with 13 bases in between. The CDR3 length is 15 residues. Germline V CDR1 and CDR2: MNHEY, SMNVEV (reference sequence). Specimen: PBMCs. The chain employs TRBV27 and TRBJ2-1; possible D gene TRBD1, 6 bases. This TCR derives from an older woman in good health and CMV-seropositive. The CDR3 protein is CASNVQGSSYNEQFF. CDR3 sequence (DNA): TGTGCCAGCAACGTCCAGGGGAGCTCCTACAATGAGCAGTTCTTC.